These 8 T cell receptor beta chains were sequenced from one sample in a study of identical twins. TCRdb itself ran the 5' RACE reads through MiXCR, one entry per CDR3 protein. The sample includes approximately 500,000 distinct CDR3 sequences, about 15% of them seen just once. The sample also formed part of further work on yellow fever vaccine responses in identical twins.

Input material: CD4+ T cells sorted from blood. Receptor source: a woman aged 18 to 35 in good health.

This clonotype has a count of ten or more. This chain connects TRBV24-1 to TRBJ2-2, with TRBD1 matching 7 bases. V lost 2 bases, J lost 6 bases, and 5 bases stayed unmatched. Per germline, CDR1 KGHDR and CDR2 SFDVKD. The CDR3 is made up of 15 amino acids. The DNA of the CDR3 is TGTGCCACCAGTGATTCAGGGACAGCGGCCGGGGAGCTGTTTTTT. It encodes CATSDSGTAAGELFF.

This chain connects TRBV11-2 to TRBJ2-7; D ambiguous. Trimming shortened V by 1 base and J by 1 base, and 5 bases separated the two germline ends. This CDR3 is built from 13 residues. Germline CDR1 reads SGHAT; CDR2 reads FQNNGV. In DNA, the CDR3 is TGTGCCAGCAGCTTAGTCCATTCCTACGAGCAGTACTTC. Translated: CASSLVHSYEQYF.

This clonotype was counted between two and nine times. The V and J genes are TRBV20-1 and TRBJ1-1; no reliable D call. CDR3 length: 13 residues. Trimming stripped 5 bases from V and 1 base from J, with 11 bases between. Germline V CDR1 and CDR2: DFQATT, SNEGSKA (reference sequence). CDR3 sequence (DNA): TGCAGTGCTGTGGGCAGTAAGAACACTGAAGCTTTCTTT. Amino acids: CSAVGSKNTEAFF.

The chain links TRBV7-9 to TRBJ1-4; 7 nucleotides match TRBD1. The CDR3 sequence is 14 residues long. J was trimmed by 8 bases and V by 6 bases; bases with no gene match: 9. Germline V CDR1 and CDR2: SEHNR, FQNEAQ (reference sequence). The CDR3 bases are TGTGCCAGCAGAAAAGGGGGCTCGGGGGAAAAACTGTTTTTT. Amino acids: CASRKGGSGEKLFF.

This chain joins TRBV20-1 and TRBJ1-6, with D unresolved. The germline CDR1 and CDR2 sequences are DFQATT and SNEGSKA (reference sequence). The CDR3 has 15 amino acids. V was trimmed by 6 bases and J by 9 bases, leaving 21 bases between them. CDR3 in amino acids: CSANDQLRLGSPLHF. The CDR3 nucleotides are TGCAGTGCAAATGACCAGCTAAGATTGGGTTCACCCCTCCACTTT.

This clonotype was seen just once. V gene TRBV15 combines with J gene TRBJ2-3; perhaps TRBD2 as D (5 bases). V lost 2 bases, J lost 2 bases, and 11 bases lay in between. The CDR3 extends over 15 amino acids. The germline V gene has CDR1 LNHNV and CDR2 YYDKDF (reference sequence). The CDR3 DNA reads as TGTGCCACCAGCAGACCGCGGGTTACCACAGATACGCAGTATTTT. Protein product: CATSRPRVTTDTQYF.

This clonotype was seen only a few times. The chain combines TRBV6-1 with TRBJ2-1, with 7 bases matching TRBD2. Germline CDR1 and CDR2: MNHNS and SASEGT. This CDR3 has 11 amino acids. With 11 bases clipped from V and 15 bases from J, the junction kept 13 bases outside the gene matches. The CDR3 DNA follows: TGTGCCGTCCGGCTAGCGGTAGGGATGTTCTTC. It is translated as CAVRLAVGMFF.

This clonotype was detected many times. The rearrangement joins TRBV28 to TRBJ2-7, with TRBD1 as a possible D gene (5 bases). CDR1 is MDHEN and CDR2 is SYDVKM in the germline V gene. The CDR3 contains 12 residues. The V end was cut by 6 bases, the J end by 10 bases, with 16 bases between. Written as DNA, the CDR3 is TGTGCCAGCAGCACTCCAGGGTCCCTACAGTACTTC. As protein: CASSTPGSLQYF.